This T cell receptor beta chain comes out of a study of T cell responses to AZD1222 COVID-19 vaccine. Study-wide points: CD4 TCRs associated with vaccination spanned spike, dominating at 160-218 and 743-854. Spike-specific TCRs gained breadth and depth after people received two AZD1222 doses.

The V and J ends lost 6 bases and 5 bases, in that order; junction bases with no gene match: 24. The V gene's germline CDR1 is PRHDT and CDR2 FYEKMQ (reference sequence). The CDR3 loop spans 20 amino acids. Assay: immunoSEQ multiplex PCR; the TCRdb copy retains only in-frame clones and omits some. The data show 130,000 to 150,000 clones, around 91% seen once. With regard to this clone: What it binds is unknown.

This sample comprised peripheral blood, obtained on day 0 of AZD1222 vaccination. The TCR sequence derives from an adult in good health. The J gene is TRBJ2-2, the V gene TRBV13; 7 bases fit TRBD2. CDR3 nucleotide sequence: TGTGCCAGCAGAGGATCATTATTGGGGGGTCGCGGGAGCAGAACCGGGGAGCTGTTTTTT. Translation gives CASRGSLLGGRGSRTGELFF.